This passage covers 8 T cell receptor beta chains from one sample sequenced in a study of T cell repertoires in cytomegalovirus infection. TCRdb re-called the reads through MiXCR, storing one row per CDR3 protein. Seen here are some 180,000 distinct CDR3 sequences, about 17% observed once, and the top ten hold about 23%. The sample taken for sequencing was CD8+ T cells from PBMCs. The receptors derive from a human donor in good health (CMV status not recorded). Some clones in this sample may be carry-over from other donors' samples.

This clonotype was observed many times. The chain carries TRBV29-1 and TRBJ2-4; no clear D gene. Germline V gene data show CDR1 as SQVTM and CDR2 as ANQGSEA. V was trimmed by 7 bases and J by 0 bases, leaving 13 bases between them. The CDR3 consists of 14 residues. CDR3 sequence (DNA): TGCAGCGCAACGGACCCGGTAGCCAAAAACATTCAGTACTTC. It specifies CSATDPVAKNIQYF.

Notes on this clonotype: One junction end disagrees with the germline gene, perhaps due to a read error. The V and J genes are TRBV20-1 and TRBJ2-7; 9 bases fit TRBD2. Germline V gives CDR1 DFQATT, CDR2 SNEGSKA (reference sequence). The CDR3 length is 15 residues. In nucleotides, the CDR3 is TGCAGTGCTAGGTGGGCTAGCGGGGAACCCTACGAGCAGTACTTT. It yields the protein CSARWASGEPYEQYF.

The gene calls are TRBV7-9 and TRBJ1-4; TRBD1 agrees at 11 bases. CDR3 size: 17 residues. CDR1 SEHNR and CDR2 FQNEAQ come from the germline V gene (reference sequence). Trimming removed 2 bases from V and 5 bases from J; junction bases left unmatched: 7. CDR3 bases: TGTGCCAGCAGCTTAACCGGGACAGGGGGAAGGAATGAAAAACTGTTTTTT. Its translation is CASSLTGTGGRNEKLFF.

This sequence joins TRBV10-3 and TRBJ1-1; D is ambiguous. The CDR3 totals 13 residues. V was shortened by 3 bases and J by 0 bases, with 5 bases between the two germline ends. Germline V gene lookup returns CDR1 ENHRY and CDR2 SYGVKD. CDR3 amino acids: CAISESLNTEAFF. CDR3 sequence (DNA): TGTGCCATCAGTGAATCCCTGAACACTGAAGCTTTCTTT.

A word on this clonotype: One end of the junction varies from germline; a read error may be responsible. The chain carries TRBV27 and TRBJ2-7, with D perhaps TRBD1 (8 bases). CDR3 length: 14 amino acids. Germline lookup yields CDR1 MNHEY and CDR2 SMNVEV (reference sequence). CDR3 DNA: TGTGCCAGCAGTTTGCAGACAGGGGACTACGAGCAGAACTTC. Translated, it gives CASSLQTGDYEQNF.

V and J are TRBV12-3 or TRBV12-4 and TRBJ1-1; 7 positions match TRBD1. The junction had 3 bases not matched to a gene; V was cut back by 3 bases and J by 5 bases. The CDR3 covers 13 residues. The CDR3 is CASSFTGVTEAFF. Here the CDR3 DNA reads TGTGCCAGCAGTTTTACAGGGGTAACTGAAGCTTTCTTT.

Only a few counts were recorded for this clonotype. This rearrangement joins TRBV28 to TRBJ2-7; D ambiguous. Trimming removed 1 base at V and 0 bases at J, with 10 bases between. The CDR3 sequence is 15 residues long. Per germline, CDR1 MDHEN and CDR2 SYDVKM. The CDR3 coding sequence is TGTGCCAGCAGTTTATTAACCCAGAGCTCCTACGAGCAGTACTTC. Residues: CASSLLTQSSYEQYF.

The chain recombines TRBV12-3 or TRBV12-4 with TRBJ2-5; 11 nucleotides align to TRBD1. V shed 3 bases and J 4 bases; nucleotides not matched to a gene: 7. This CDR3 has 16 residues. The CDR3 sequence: CASSFIRTGGIETQYF. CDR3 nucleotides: TGTGCCAGCAGTTTTATTCGGACAGGGGGCATAGAGACCCAGTACTTC.